Following are 23 T cell receptor beta chains from one sample sequenced in a study of tumor-infiltrating lymphocytes in primary liver carcinoma (dated by TCRdb to 2017 to 2019). TCRdb shows the sequencer as Illumina HiSeq 2500. A constant-region primer and ProtoScript II reverse transcriptase were used to reverse-transcribe TCRbeta-specific cDNA from approximately 450 ng total RNA. The TCRbeta libraries were prepared through three rounds of nested multiplex PCR following a slightly modified ARM-PCR procedure. The first two PCR rounds used multiplex TRBV1-TRBV30 forward primers with a Cbeta reverse primer, each for about 10 cycles. Using fastp at Q25 and MiXCR, TCRdb reprocessed the public reads and kept productive beta chains. Duplicate CDR3 protein sequences are folded into a single record with the most common DNA and genes. Counted in this sample were roughly 91,000 distinct CDR3 sequences; around 63% of them appeared once. The top ten constitute 9.5% of the sample.

Total RNA and DNA were co-extracted without cell sorting from around 20-30 mg of bulk tissue using the AllPrep DNA/RNA mini kit. The sequenced sample consisted of liver tumor tissue from sampling region 5. Explained via the paper, the cell subset or site label denotes: tumor region T5, tumor centre. The receptors come from a woman aged 60-70 years with primary liver carcinoma and hepatitis B virus infection.

This chain connects TRBV9 to TRBJ2-3; D unresolved. Germline CDR1 is SGDLS and CDR2 is YYNGEE. CDR3 size: 14 residues. The germline V and J ends were trimmed by 2 bases and 2 bases, with 9 bases remaining between them. DNA of the CDR3: TGTGCCAGCAGCGTTGGGCAGCTCACAGATACGCAGTATTTT. Amino acids: CASSVGQLTDTQYF.

This clonotype was seen just once. A junction boundary mismatches the germline segment, possibly from a read error. This chain connects TRBV29-1 to TRBJ2-1; the match to TRBD2 covers 10 bases. This CDR3 comprises 17 residues. CDR1 and CDR2 from the germline V gene are SQVTM and ANQGSEA. The CDR3 loop reads CGVEVLGTSDPYNEQFF. CDR3 bases: TGCGGCGTTGAAGTCCTCGGGACTAGCGACCCCTACAATGAGCAGTTCTTC.

On this clonotype: An end of the junction differs from the germline gene, which may be a read error. The gene calls are TRBV6-1 and TRBJ1-5; TRBD1 is a possible D gene (6 bases). CDR1 is MNHNS, CDR2 SASEGT, per germline. The length of the CDR3 is 16 residues. CDR3 sequence reads: CANSERGAWGLQPQHF. Here the CDR3 DNA reads TGTGCCAACAGTGAAAGGGGGGCGTGGGGGTTGCAGCCCCAGCATTTT.

This clonotype has only a few counts. V usage is TRBV11-3 and J usage is TRBJ2-2; D possibly uses TRBD1 or TRBD2 (5 bases each). The CDR3 runs to 14 residues. The germline gives CDR1 SGHNT, CDR2 YENEEA. The V gene lost 3 bases and the J gene lost 6 bases, with 11 bases spanning the gap. CDR3 loop: CASSLGRGAGELFF. CDR3 coding DNA: TGTGCCAGCAGCTTGGGTCGAGGGGCCGGGGAGCTGTTTTTT. Full variable domain (rest looked up from reference TRBV11-3 and TRBJ2-2): EAGVVQSPRYKIIEKKQPVAFWCNPISGHNTLYWYLQNLGQGPELLIRYENEEAVDDSQLPKDRFSAERLKGVDSTLKIQPAELGDSAVYLCASSLGRGAGELFFGEGSRLTVL.

Comments on this clonotype: At one of its ends the junction is not consistent with the germline gene, which may arise from a read error. The V gene is TRBV11-2, the J gene TRBJ2-5, with D perhaps assigned TRBD1 or TRBD2 (5 bases each). Germline CDR1 SGHAT, CDR2 FQNNGV. There are 13 residues in the CDR3. The CDR3 bases are TGCGCCAACAGCTTAGATATCGGGGACCGCAAATACTTC. This codes for CANSLDIGDRKYF.

This clonotype was detected a few times. V and J are TRBV5-1 and TRBJ2-7; D is uncertain. V lost 4 bases and J 2 bases, leaving 13 bases between the germline ends. The CDR3 is 14 residues long. Germline CDR1 SGHRS, CDR2 YFSETQ. The CDR3 is CASSGYIGPYEQYF. In DNA form, the CDR3 reads TGCGCCAGCAGCGGGTATATAGGTCCCTACGAGCAGTACTTC. The variable domain in full, completed from reference TRBV5-1 and TRBJ2-7, reads KAGVTQTPRYLIKTRGQQVTLSCSPISGHRSVSWYQQTPGQGLQFLFEYFSETQRNKGNFPGRFSGRQFSNSRSEMNVSTLELGDSALYLCASSGYIGPYEQYFGPGTRLTVT.

The chain combines TRBV6-1 with TRBJ2-4; the match to TRBD1 covers 7 bases. The J segment lost 0 bases and the V segment lost 3 bases, leaving 5 bases of the junction unmatched. CDR1 and CDR2 from the germline V gene are MNHNS and SASEGT. This CDR3 is built from 16 residues. As DNA, the CDR3 is TGTGCCAGCAGTGATCCGGGACAGCCAGCCAAAAACATTCAGTACTTC. Its protein product is CASSDPGQPAKNIQYF.

Points on this clonotype: A much larger clone differs from this one at a single base, so this may be a read error. The chain couples TRBV10-2 to TRBJ2-7; D gene unclear. The length of the CDR3 is 12 residues. Trimming took 5 bases from V and 5 from J, leaving 10 bases between them. Germline V lookup: CDR1 WSHSY, CDR2 SAAADI. The CDR3 is CASSFTEDEQYF. DNA for the CDR3: TGCGCCAGCAGTTTCACAGAGGACGAGCAGTACTTC.

Turning to this clonotype: One end of the junction does not line up with germline, which may come from a read error. This chain links TRBV11-3 with TRBJ2-2; TRBD1 aligns across 8 bases. This CDR3 is built from 14 residues. From germline, CDR1 is SGHNT and CDR2 YENEEA. CDR3 sequence reads: CASSSAGGTGELFF. Here the CDR3 DNA reads TGTGCCAGCAGTTCAGCAGGGGGCACCGGGGAGCTCTTTTTT.

Note on this clonotype: A much larger clone differs from this one at a single base, so this may be a read error. The chain recombines TRBV10-2 with TRBJ2-3, with D tentatively TRBD2 (5 bases). This CDR3 region has 11 residues. The V gene's germline CDR1 is WSHSY and CDR2 SAAADI. The DNA of the CDR3 is TGCGCCAGCGGTCTAGCAGATATGCAGTATTTT. Its translation is CASGLADMQYF.

Worth noting for this clonotype: Because the CDR3 is missing its conserved closing phenylalanine or tryptophan, this is likely a read error. The limits of the CDR3 on the DNA are not certain, so only TCRdb's listed CDR3 is given. The V call is TRBV5-6, the J call TRBJ1-2; TRBD1 is the table's D call, not checked against the DNA. CDR1 is SGHDT, CDR2 YYEEEE, per germline. The CDR3 region is 20 residues in length, termini included. CDR3 amino acids: CVSSPLAGLGHGEVDSGYTC.

On this clonotype itself: One junction end disagrees with the germline gene, perhaps due to a read error. This sequence joins TRBV12-3 or TRBV12-4 and TRBJ2-5; D unresolved. This CDR3 region has 11 residues. The CDR3 protein is CANSLSETQYF. The CDR3 DNA follows: TGCGCCAACAGTTTATCGGAGACCCAGTACTTC.

Turning to this clonotype: Possible read error: a much larger clone is one base away. CDR3 DNA sequence: TGCGCCAGCCAACAGGGCATGAACACTGAAGCTGTCTTT. Translation gives CASQQGMNTEAVF. The V call is TRBV5-1, the J call TRBJ1-1, with a tentative D call TRBD1 (6 bases). Germline CDR1 and CDR2: SGHRS and YFSETQ. The CDR3 length is 13 residues.

This clonotype was picked up many times. One end of the junction fails to match germline, which may point to a read error. DNA for the CDR3: TGTGCCAGCAGCCCAAATAAACAGGGGGGTGGATACACCATATATTTT. It codes for CASSPNKQGGGYTIYF. The rearrangement links TRBV7-8 to TRBJ1-3; 8 bases align to TRBD1. This CDR3 has 16 amino acids. Germline V gives CDR1 SGHVS, CDR2 FQNEAQ.

Worth noting for this clonotype: Sequence at one end of the junction differs from germline and may be a read error. V and J are TRBV11-1 and TRBJ2-2; D is unclear. The CDR3 has 14 residues. CDR1 SGHAT and CDR2 FQDESV come from the germline V gene (reference sequence). CDR3 protein: CTSKPSLGTGELFF. In DNA, the CDR3 is TGTACCAGCAAACCGAGCCTTGGCACCGGGGAGCTGTTTTTT.

This clonotype has ten or more counts. This chain uses TRBV29-1 with TRBJ2-3, with D perhaps matching TRBD2 (6 bases). The CDR3 is 15 residues long. The germline gives CDR1 SQVTM, CDR2 ANQGSEA. V was pared by 4 bases and J by 3 bases, with 17 bases between. CDR3 sequence reads: CSVVQAGRGTDTQYF. DNA of the CDR3: TGCAGCGTTGTCCAGGCGGGAAGAGGGACAGATACGCAGTATTTT.

The table lists this clonotype with many counts. The rearrangement links TRBV29-1 to TRBJ2-1; the match to TRBD1 covers 10 bases. From germline, CDR1 is SQVTM and CDR2 ANQGSEA. The CDR3 spans 15 residues. The V and J ends lost 6 bases and 7 bases, in that order; junction bases with no gene match: 12. The CDR3 reads CSVQRTGGSSNEQFF. CDR3 nucleotide sequence: TGCAGCGTACAAAGGACAGGGGGATCGTCTAATGAGCAGTTCTTC.

As for this clonotype: Since no conserved phenylalanine or tryptophan closes the CDR3, a read error is the likely cause. The chain uses TRBV5-6 and TRBJ2-5, with 7 nucleotides matching TRBD1. J gave up 2 bases and V 4 bases, and 8 bases lay outside the gene matches. This CDR3 spans 15 amino acids. Germline lookup yields CDR1 SGHDT and CDR2 YYEEEE. In DNA form, the CDR3 reads TGTGCCAGCAGCCCTATGGGACAGACACAAGAGACCCAGTACCCC. Protein sequence: CASSPMGQTQETQYP.

Remarks on this clonotype: It is likely a read error, because the conserved phenylalanine at the end of the CDR3 is missing. V usage is TRBV4-2 and J usage is TRBJ2-5; D might be TRBD2 (5 bases). Germline V lookup: CDR1 LGHNA, CDR2 YNFKEQ. The CDR3 runs to 16 residues. The V end lost 1 base, the J end lost 1 base, and 13 bases lay between the germline ends. CDR3 loop: CASSQAWQEVQETQYL. The CDR3 DNA is TGTGCCAGCAGCCAAGCCTGGCAGGAGGTCCAAGAGACCCAGTACTTA.

A remark on this clonotype: The junction departs from the called germline gene at one end, perhaps through a read error. This CDR3 reads CASTVFGDRGPREQYF. The CDR3 DNA is TGTGCCAGCACTGTGTTTGGGGACAGGGGGCCTCGGGAGCAGTATTTC. The chain combines TRBV6-6 with TRBJ2-7, with TRBD1 matching over 12 bases. The CDR3 totals 16 residues. Per germline, CDR1 MNHNY and CDR2 SVGAGI (reference sequence).

CDR3 loop: CASSGTRDSPLHF. DNA of the CDR3: TGTGCCAGCAGCGGGACTAGGGATTCACCCCTCCACTTT. V usage is TRBV7-9 and J usage is TRBJ1-6, with D perhaps TRBD1 (5 bases). CDR1 and CDR2 from the germline V gene are SEHNR and FQNEAQ (reference sequence). V dropped 5 bases and J dropped 8 bases, with 10 bases sitting between them. The CDR3 totals 13 residues.

In regard to this clonotype: Because it lacks the conserved phenylalanine or tryptophan at the end, this CDR3 is likely a read error. This chain uses TRBV11-2 with TRBJ2-5; D uncertain. This CDR3 spans 11 amino acids. Germline V gives CDR1 SGHAT, CDR2 FQNNGV. This CDR3 reads CASSPQETQYL. CDR3 bases: TGTGCCAGCAGCCCGCAAGAGACTCAGTACCTC.

A few counts support this clonotype. The J gene is TRBJ2-7, the V gene TRBV20-1, with unresolved D. Trimming took 1 base from V and 4 from J, leaving 8 bases between them. Germline V gene data show CDR1 as DFQATT and CDR2 as SNEGSKA (reference sequence). The CDR3 runs 12 residues. The DNA of the CDR3 is TGCAGTGCTAGAGGGCTTGAATACGAGCAGTACTTC. Translating gives CSARGLEYEQYF.